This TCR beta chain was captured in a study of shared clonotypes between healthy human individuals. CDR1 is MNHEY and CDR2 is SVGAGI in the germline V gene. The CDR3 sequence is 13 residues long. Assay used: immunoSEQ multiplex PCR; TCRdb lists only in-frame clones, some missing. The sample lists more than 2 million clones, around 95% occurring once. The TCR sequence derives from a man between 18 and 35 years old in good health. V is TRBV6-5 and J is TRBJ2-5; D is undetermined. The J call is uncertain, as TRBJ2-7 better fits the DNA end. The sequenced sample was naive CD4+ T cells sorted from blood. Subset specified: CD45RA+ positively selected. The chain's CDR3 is CASSYRKSYEQYF. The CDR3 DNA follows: TGTGCCAGCAGTTACCGTAAATCCTACGAGCAGTACTTC.